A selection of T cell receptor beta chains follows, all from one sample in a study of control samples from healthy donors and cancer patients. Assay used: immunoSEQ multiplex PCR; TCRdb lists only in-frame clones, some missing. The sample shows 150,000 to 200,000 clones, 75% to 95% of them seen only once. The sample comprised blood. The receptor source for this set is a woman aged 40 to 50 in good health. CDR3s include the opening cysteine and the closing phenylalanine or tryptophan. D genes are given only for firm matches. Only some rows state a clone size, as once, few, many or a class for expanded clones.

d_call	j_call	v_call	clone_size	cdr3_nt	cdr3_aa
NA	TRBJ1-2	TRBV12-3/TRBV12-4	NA	TGTGCCAGCAGTCCAGACAGGAACTATGGCTACACCTTC	CASSPDRNYGYTF
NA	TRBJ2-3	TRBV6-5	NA	TGTGCCAGCAGGTTAGATACGCAGTATTTT	CASRLDTQYF
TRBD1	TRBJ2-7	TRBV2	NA	TGTGCCAGCAGCGGGGGACAGGGAGGTGACGAGCAGTACTTC	CASSGGQGGDEQYF
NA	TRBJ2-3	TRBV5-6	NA	TGTGCCAGCAGCTCCGACTTCACAGATACGCAGTATTTT	CASSSDFTDTQYF
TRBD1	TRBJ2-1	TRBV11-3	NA	TGTGCCAGCAGCTTAGATCGTCACAGGGGGGACAATGAGCAGTTCTTC	CASSLDRHRGDNEQFF
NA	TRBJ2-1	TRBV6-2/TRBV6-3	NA	TGTGCCAGCAGTAACGGTTACTTCTCCTACAATGAGCAGTTCTTC	CASSNGYFSYNEQFF
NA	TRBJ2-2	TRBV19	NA	TGTGCCAGTAGTATCGTGGGGGCCATCGGGGAGCTGTTTTTT	CASSIVGAIGELFF
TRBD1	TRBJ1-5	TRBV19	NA	TGTGCCAGTCGCGGAGGACAGGCTGGCAATCAGCCCCAGCATTTT	CASRGGQAGNQPQHF
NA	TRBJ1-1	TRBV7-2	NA	TGTGCCAGCAGCTTATCGATATTGGGTCAGGGAAACACTGAAGCTTTCTTT	CASSLSILGQGNTEAFF
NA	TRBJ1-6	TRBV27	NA	TGTGCCGGTCGCCGGGGAGGTTATAATTCACCCCTCCACTTT	CAGRRGGYNSPLHF
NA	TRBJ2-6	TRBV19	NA	TGTGCCAGTAGCCCGGGTGGGGGCTCTGGGGTCAACGTCCTGACTTTC	CASSPGGGSGVNVLTF
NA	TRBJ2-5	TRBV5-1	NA	TGCGCCAGCAGCTTGGGGGTGGCGGAGACCCAGTACTTC	CASSLGVAETQYF
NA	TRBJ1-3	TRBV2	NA	TGTGCCAGCAGTGAATCCGGAAACACCATATATTTT	CASSESGNTIYF
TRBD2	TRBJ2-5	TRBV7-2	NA	TGTGCCAGCAGCCCCCCCGGAGCGGGGGGGTGGGAGACCCAGTACTTC	CASSPPGAGGWETQYF
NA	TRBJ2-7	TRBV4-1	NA	TGCGCCAGCAGCCAAGTCAAGCTAAATCAAGCGGAGGATGACGAGCAGTACTTC	CASSQVKLNQAEDDEQYF
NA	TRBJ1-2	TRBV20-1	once	TGCAGTGCCAAAAGGAACTATGGCTACACCTTC	CSAKRNYGYTF
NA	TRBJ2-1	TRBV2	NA	TGTGCCAGCGAGTCGACAGTGTTGATCCACAATGAGCAGTTCTTC	CASESTVLIHNEQFF